This passage covers 31 T cell receptor beta chains from one sample sequenced in a study of vaccination and CD4 T cells after COVID-19. These receptors lack a known antigen. Sequencing of DNA taken from cultured CD4+ T cells relied on the Oncomine TCR Beta short-read assay. Using its own MiXCR run on the PCR reads, TCRdb lists one record per CDR3 protein. Among roughly 15,000 distinct CDR3 sequences listed, around 47% were seen once. Noted time point: late sampling 161 to 241 days after vaccination in a few convalescent patients. Treatment here: approximately 9-day PBMC culture with coronavirus spike peptide pools or control peptides (ViraFEST assay). The source material was CD4+ T cells from blood, cultured in vitro, sampled about 7 months after SARS-CoV-2 vaccination. The receptors originated from a human donor who had recovered from COVID-19.

V is TRBV7-8 and J is TRBJ2-3, with 8 bases aligning to TRBD1. J lost 1 base, V lost 5 bases, and 5 bases had no gene match. Germline values: CDR1 SGHVS, CDR2 FQNEAQ. There are 15 residues in the CDR3. The CDR3 spells CASSEDRGGTDTQYF. DNA for the CDR3: TGTGCCAGCAGCGAAGACAGGGGAGGCACAGATACGCAGTATTTT.

This clonotype was picked up a small number of times. The gene calls are TRBV20-1 and TRBJ2-3, with TRBD2 matching over 8 bases. J gave up 4 bases and V 6 bases, and 3 bases lay outside the gene matches. From germline, CDR1 is DFQATT and CDR2 SNEGSKA (reference sequence). The CDR3 has 12 amino acids. CDR3: CSAGGGPDTQYF. CDR3 sequence (DNA): TGCAGTGCCGGCGGGGGGCCAGATACGCAGTATTTT.

This chain joins TRBV29-1 and TRBJ2-5, with D perhaps TRBD2 (6 bases). The V end was cut by 7 bases, the J end by 2 bases, with 11 bases between. The CDR3 totals 12 residues. From germline, CDR1 is SQVTM and CDR2 ANQGSEA. In DNA, the CDR3 is TGCAGCGCCATTAGCGGTCAAGAGACCCAGTACTTC. It translates to CSAISGQETQYF.

This clonotype was detected a few times. The chain couples TRBV7-9 to TRBJ2-2; D not resolved. Germline V CDR1 and CDR2: SEHNR, FQNEAQ (reference sequence). The CDR3 consists of 14 residues. V lost 1 base to trimming and J lost 4 bases, with 7 bases between them. CDR3 residues: CASSLVLFTGELFF. As DNA, the CDR3 is TGTGCCAGCAGCTTAGTACTCTTCACCGGGGAGCTGTTTTTT.

There are a few counts of this clonotype. V is TRBV6-1 and J is TRBJ1-5; a possible D gene is TRBD1 (5 bases). V lost 6 bases to trimming and J lost 5 bases, with 11 bases between them. The CDR3 is 13 amino acids. The germline CDR1 and CDR2 sequences are MNHNS and SASEGT. The CDR3 sequence: CASREGRDQPQHF. CDR3 sequence (DNA): TGTGCCAGCAGAGAGGGGAGGGATCAGCCCCAGCATTTT.

The chain carries TRBV20-1 and TRBJ2-3, with TRBD2 as a possible D gene (6 bases). The germline gives CDR1 DFQATT, CDR2 SNEGSKA (reference sequence). CDR3 length: 15 residues. The ends were cut back, 1 base at V and 5 bases at J, with 16 bases in the middle. Written as DNA, the CDR3 is TGCAGTGCTAGAGGGGCTCCGCCCGGGGGAGATACGCAGTATTTT. Its protein is CSARGAPPGGDTQYF.

V gene TRBV7-9 combines with J gene TRBJ1-1, with D perhaps TRBD1 (5 bases). V was trimmed by 3 bases and J by 1 base, leaving 9 bases between them. Germline CDR1 is SEHNR and CDR2 is FQNEAQ (reference sequence). The CDR3 has 14 residues. The CDR3 nucleotides are TGTGCCAGCAGCTTCACCACAGGGAACACTGAAGCTTTCTTT. Translating it yields CASSFTTGNTEAFF.

V is TRBV20-1 and J is TRBJ2-7; D might be TRBD2 (6 bases). The germline gives CDR1 DFQATT, CDR2 SNEGSKA (reference sequence). CDR3 length: 16 amino acids. V lost 1 base to trimming and J lost 6 bases, with 22 bases between them. This chain's CDR3 is CSARGPFYAGSSEQYF. The CDR3 DNA reads as TGCAGTGCTAGAGGGCCCTTTTATGCGGGATCTTCCGAGCAGTACTTC.

This chain joins TRBV4-1 and TRBJ2-3; D ambiguous. The V end lost 4 bases, the J end lost 2 bases, and 10 bases lay between the germline ends. Germline loops: CDR1 MGHRA, CDR2 YSYEKL. The length of the CDR3 is 14 residues. The CDR3 protein is CASSLYGYTDTQYF. DNA of the CDR3: TGCGCCAGCAGCCTTTATGGATACACAGATACGCAGTATTTT.

The rearrangement uses TRBV10-3 and TRBJ2-3; D perhaps matches TRBD1 (5 bases). Trimming pared 2 bases from V and 6 bases from J, leaving 9 bases between. CDR1 and CDR2 from the germline V gene are ENHRY and SYGVKD. The CDR3 loop spans 13 amino acids. The CDR3 region is CAISEVPGDTQYF. As DNA, the CDR3 is TGTGCCATCAGTGAGGTTCCAGGGGATACGCAGTATTTT.

This clonotype has a handful of counts. V is TRBV7-2 and J is TRBJ1-6; perhaps TRBD1 as D (5 bases). Per germline, CDR1 SGHTA and CDR2 FQGNSA. The CDR3 covers 14 residues. V lost 5 bases, J lost 7 bases, and 12 bases lay in between. Here the CDR3 reads CASSPIGTNSPLHF. CDR3 DNA sequence: TGTGCCAGCAGCCCGATCGGGACGAATTCACCCCTCCACTTT.

On this clonotype itself: Being one base from a much bigger clone, this may be a read error. The gene calls are TRBV6-1 and TRBJ1-5; 7 positions agree with TRBD1. V was pared by 6 bases and J by 3 bases, with 5 bases of the junction left unmatched. The germline V gene has CDR1 MNHNS and CDR2 SASEGT. The CDR3 has 14 amino acids. CDR3 region: CASSPTGNNQPQHF. Here the CDR3 DNA reads TGTGCCAGCAGCCCGACAGGGAACAATCAGCCCCAGCATTTT.

The CDR3 nucleotides are TGCGCCAGCAGCTTGGCAGGGACGGAGACCCAGTACTTC. Translating it yields CASSLAGTETQYF. The chain links TRBV5-1 to TRBJ2-5; D tentatively reads TRBD1 or TRBD2 (5 bases each). CDR3 length equals 13 residues. Trimming took off 0 bases at V and 5 bases at J, with 8 bases between the two ends. The germline CDR1 and CDR2 sequences are SGHRS and YFSETQ.

The chain is built from TRBV4-3 and TRBJ2-7; the D gene is possibly TRBD1 (6 bases). Trimming shortened V by 0 bases and J by 0 bases, and 9 bases separated the two germline ends. There are 15 residues in the CDR3. CDR1 and CDR2 from the germline V gene are LGHNA and YSLEER. In DNA form, the CDR3 reads TGCGCCAGCAGCCAAGATGGGACACCCTCCTACGAGCAGTACTTC. It specifies CASSQDGTPSYEQYF.

This chain connects TRBV2 to TRBJ2-7; D is undetermined. This CDR3 is built from 13 residues. The V end was cut by 2 bases, the J end by 5 bases, with 10 bases between. Germline CDR1 is SNHLY and CDR2 is FYNNEI. The CDR3: CASSEFVRNEQYF. The CDR3 bases are TGTGCCAGCAGTGAATTCGTCCGTAACGAGCAGTACTTC. The full variable domain, with the rest looked up from reference TRBV2 and TRBJ2-7, is EPEVTQTPSHQVTQMGQEVILRCVPISNHLYFYWYRQILGQKVEFLVSFYNNEISEKSEIFDDQFSVERPDGSNFTLKIRSTKLEDSAMYFCASSEFVRNEQYFGPGTRLTVT.

The gene calls are TRBV20-1 and TRBJ2-3, with 7 bases that match TRBD1. This CDR3 has 15 residues. Trimming at V came to 5 bases and at J to 0 bases, leaving 8 bases not matched to a gene. Germline assignment: CDR1 DFQATT and CDR2 SNEGSKA (reference sequence). This chain's CDR3 is CSASDRRTSTDTQYF. The CDR3 DNA reads TGCAGTGCTTCGGACAGGAGAACTAGCACAGATACGCAGTATTTT.

This clonotype was detected a few times. This chain connects TRBV7-8 to TRBJ1-2; D ambiguous. Germline V gives CDR1 SGHVS, CDR2 FQNEAQ. Trimming cost V 1 base and J 8 bases, with 17 bases left between them. There are 15 residues in the CDR3. The CDR3 spells CASSLVTYGVEGYTF. In nucleotides, the CDR3 is TGTGCCAGCAGCTTAGTTACTTATGGGGTAGAGGGCTACACCTTC.

This clonotype was detected only a few times. The chain joins TRBV15 to TRBJ1-1; D not resolved. CDR3 length: 13 residues. The V end was cut by 0 bases, the J end by 6 bases, with 8 bases between. Germline loops: CDR1 LNHNV, CDR2 YYDKDF (reference sequence). The CDR3 DNA reads TGTGCCACCAGCAGAGATTTGAGCTCTGAAGCTTTCTTT. Amino acid sequence: CATSRDLSSEAFF.

This clonotype has a single count. V is TRBV6-1 and J is TRBJ1-5, with D possibly being TRBD1 (5 bases). V shed 0 bases and J shed 5 bases, with 17 bases lying between them. The CDR3 has 17 amino acids. Germline assignment: CDR1 MNHNS and CDR2 SASEGT. The CDR3 region has the DNA TGTGCCAGCAGTGAAGCTTACACGAACGCGGGGGATCAGCCCCAGCATTTT. Residues: CASSEAYTNAGDQPQHF.

About this clonotype itself: One junction end does not reproduce the germline sequence, and a read error may be involved. The rearrangement joins TRBV7-2 to TRBJ2-1; D is unresolved. From germline, CDR1 is SGHTA and CDR2 FQGNSA. The CDR3 is 15 amino acids. CDR3 nucleotide sequence: TGTGCCAGCACCTTAAGGGTAACATCGAGGAATGAGCAGTTCTTC. The encoded protein is CASTLRVTSRNEQFF.

This chain links TRBV7-6 with TRBJ2-7; the match to TRBD2 covers 10 bases. The germline V gene encodes CDR1 SGHVS and CDR2 FNYEAQ. Trimming cost V 5 bases and J 7 bases; bases outside gene matches: 11. This CDR3 comprises 15 residues. The CDR3 nucleotides read TGTGCCAGCAGCCCCTGGAGCGGGGGGGACTGGGAGCAGTACTTC. This sequence encodes CASSPWSGGDWEQYF.

The genes are TRBV2 and TRBJ1-6; 7 positions match TRBD1. The CDR3 has 13 amino acids. The germline CDR1 and CDR2 sequences are SNHLY and FYNNEI. V shed 6 bases and J 15 bases; nucleotides not matched to a gene: 11. CDR3 coding DNA: TGTGCCAGCAGCTCCGGGACAGTTAGATACCTCCACTTT. It is translated as CASSSGTVRYLHF.

This clonotype was counted between two and nine times. This sequence joins TRBV20-1 and TRBJ2-1; 10 bases are shared with TRBD2. Germline V gene lookup returns CDR1 DFQATT and CDR2 SNEGSKA (reference sequence). The ends lost 0 bases at V and 10 bases at J; junction bases unmatched: 9. The CDR3 is 15 residues long. Here the CDR3 DNA reads TGCAGTGCTAGAGAGCGAGCGGGAGGGCCCCGGGAGCAGTTCTTC. It codes for CSARERAGGPREQFF.

This clonotype was observed a handful of times. The rearrangement links TRBV10-1 to TRBJ2-3; perhaps D is TRBD1 or TRBD2 (5 bases each). Per germline, CDR1 WNHNN and CDR2 SYGVQD (reference sequence). Trimming took 0 bases from V and 0 from J, leaving 10 bases between them. The CDR3 loop spans 16 amino acids. The CDR3 coding sequence is TGCGCCAGCAGTGAGTCGGGGCGGACTAGCACAGATACGCAGTATTTT. It codes for CASSESGRTSTDTQYF.

This sequence joins TRBV6-2 or TRBV6-3 and TRBJ1-1; no reliable D call. Germline V gives CDR1 MNHEY, CDR2 SVGEGT. The CDR3 extends over 13 amino acids. Trimming removed 4 bases at V and 1 base at J, with 7 bases between. The CDR3 DNA reads as TGTGCCAGCAGTTTTGTGACGAACACTGAAGCTTTCTTT. Protein: CASSFVTNTEAFF.

As to this clonotype: Its ends do not fully match the called genes, so a read error is possible. CDR3 region: CASSLVNYEQCF. The CDR3 nucleotides read TGTGCCAGCAGCTTAGTAAACTACGAGCAGTGCTTC. V usage is TRBV7-9 and J usage is TRBJ2-7, with no clear D. Germline CDR1 SEHNR, CDR2 FQNEAQ (reference sequence). This CDR3 has 12 amino acids.

This clonotype was seen only a few times. The chain joins TRBV20-1 to TRBJ2-5, with D tentatively TRBD1 (5 bases). V was clipped by 5 bases and J by 2 bases, with 15 bases between them. The length of the CDR3 is 14 residues. Germline V CDR1 and CDR2: DFQATT, SNEGSKA (reference sequence). The CDR3 spells CSAGTQARQETQYF. DNA of the CDR3: TGCAGTGCTGGAACACAGGCCCGACAAGAGACCCAGTACTTC.

This clonotype showed up just a few times. The chain recombines TRBV6-2 or TRBV6-3 with TRBJ1-6; no firm D call. V dropped 3 bases and J dropped 11 bases, with 11 bases sitting between them. The germline V gene has CDR1 MNHEY and CDR2 SVGEGT. The CDR3 contains 13 residues. The CDR3: CASSYSETAPLHF. The CDR3 region has the DNA TGTGCCAGCAGTTATTCCGAGACGGCACCCCTCCACTTT.

The chain couples TRBV6-1 to TRBJ1-1; D not resolved. Germline values: CDR1 MNHNS, CDR2 SASEGT. Trimming removed 6 bases at V and 7 bases at J, with 9 bases between. The CDR3 loop spans 11 amino acids. CDR3 nucleotides: TGTGCCAGCAGAGGGTCAGTTGAAGCTTTCTTT. This codes for CASRGSVEAFF.

The chain is built from TRBV20-1 and TRBJ2-7; TRBD2 matches 7 bases. Trimming took 0 bases from V and 6 from J; bases not matched to a gene: 8. Germline-derived CDR1 and CDR2 are DFQATT and SNEGSKA (reference sequence). The CDR3 consists of 14 residues. The CDR3 sequence is CSAREGSGKAEQYF. The DNA for the CDR3 is TGCAGTGCTAGAGAGGGGAGCGGGAAGGCCGAGCAGTACTTC.

The CDR3 coding sequence is TGTGCCAGCAGCTCCAGTCGGCTAGCGGGAGAAGGCAAGTTCTTC. This gives the protein CASSSSRLAGEGKFF. This chain uses TRBV7-2 with TRBJ2-1; 10 bases match TRBD2. The V and J ends lost 4 bases and 14 bases, in that order; junction bases with no gene match: 14. The germline gives CDR1 SGHTA, CDR2 FQGNSA. The CDR3 is 15 residues long. The entire variable domain, with the rest obtained from reference TRBV7-2 and TRBJ2-1, is as follows: GAGVSQSPSNKVTEKGKDVELRCDPISGHTALYWYRQSLGQGLEFLIYFQGNSAPDKSGLPSDRFSAERTGGSVSTLTIQRTQQEDSAVYLCASSSSRLAGEGKFFGPGTRLTVL.